This TCR beta chain was sequenced for a study of OX40 agonist ivuxolimab in advanced cancers. Study-wide points: Low normalized T-cell clonal expansion was additionally recorded for some nonresponders. Researchers report that CD8+ T cells had, on average, more expanded clones than CD4+.

Germline loops: CDR1 SGHNT, CDR2 YYREEE (reference sequence). The V end lost 3 bases, the J end lost 3 bases, and 10 bases lay between the germline ends. There are 15 residues in the CDR3. The repertoire was sequenced with immunoSEQ multiplex PCR; TCRdb's copy has only in-frame clones and lacks some. The sample lists approximately 56,000 clones; approximately 91% were seen once. As for this clone: Its cognate antigen is unknown.

The sequence derives from an adult with an advanced solid tumor such as melanoma, head and neck, liver or kidney cancer. The V and J genes are TRBV5-4 and TRBJ2-6; D not resolved. The source material was CD4+ or CD8+ T cells sorted from blood, sampled in a trial of the OX40 agonist ivuxolimab. CDR3 in amino acids: CASSSSVGGANVLTF. The CDR3 DNA sequence: TGTGCCAGCAGCTCCTCGGTCGGTGGGGCCAACGTCCTGACTTTC.